The 28 T cell receptor beta chains reported below all come from one sample, sequenced in a study of blood T cell repertoires in COVID-19. Clones were read by immunoSEQ multiplex PCR, and TCRdb kept only the in-frame ones, dropping some. The sample has some 350,000 clones; about 86% are singletons. What was sequenced was peripheral blood. The receptors come from a man between 25 and 39 years old with active or convalescent COVID-19.

This chain connects TRBV10-3 to TRBJ2-2; the D gene is possibly TRBD2 (5 bases). V lost 4 bases to trimming and J lost 7 bases, with 10 bases between them. The CDR3 length is 13 residues. Germline V CDR1 and CDR2: ENHRY, SYGVKD. CDR3 loop: CAISGLAGGELFF. The CDR3 DNA reads as TGTGCCATCAGTGGCCTAGCTGGCGGGGAGCTGTTTTTT.

This chain connects TRBV27 to TRBJ1-6; no definite D call. The CDR3 covers 15 residues. The germline V and J ends were trimmed by 3 bases and 4 bases, with 10 bases remaining between them. CDR1 is MNHEY and CDR2 is SMNVEV in the germline V gene (reference sequence). The chain's CDR3 is CASSLGRHYNSPLHF. The CDR3 coding sequence is TGTGCCAGCAGTTTGGGTAGACATTATAATTCACCCCTCCACTTT.

The chain couples TRBV5-4 to TRBJ2-4; TRBD1 aligns across 7 bases. Trimming at V came to 0 bases and at J to 7 bases, leaving 13 bases not matched to a gene. Germline CDR1 reads SGHNT; CDR2 reads YYREEE (reference sequence). This CDR3 spans 17 amino acids. The CDR3 nucleotides are TGTGCCAGCAGCTTGGGGGCCCCCACAGGGGTAGGGAACATTCAGTACTTC. This codes for CASSLGAPTGVGNIQYF.

The rearrangement links TRBV19 to TRBJ1-6; 10 bases line up with TRBD1. Germline loops: CDR1 LNHDA, CDR2 SQIVND (reference sequence). With 5 bases clipped from V and 8 bases from J, the junction kept 9 bases outside the gene matches. This CDR3 region has 16 residues. The CDR3 region is CASSSLPGQGDSPLHF. The CDR3 nucleotides are TGTGCCAGTAGTTCCCTCCCAGGACAGGGGGATTCACCCCTCCACTTT.

This sequence joins TRBV2 and TRBJ1-3; no clear D gene. The CDR3 sequence is 12 residues long. The germline CDR1 and CDR2 sequences are SNHLY and FYNNEI. Between the trimmed V and J ends, which lost 5 bases and 4 bases, there was a span of 6 bases. CDR3 sequence: CASSSQGNTIYF. In DNA, the CDR3 is TGTGCCAGCAGTTCACAGGGAAACACCATATATTTT.

The V call is TRBV9, the J call TRBJ2-7; 7 bases match TRBD1. The CDR3 has 15 residues. Germline trimming cut 0 bases from V and 3 bases from J; bases unmatched to any gene: 6. Germline-derived CDR1 and CDR2 are SGDLS and YYNGEE. CDR3 sequence reads: CASSVAGTENYEQYF. The CDR3 nucleotides are TGTGCCAGCAGCGTAGCCGGGACAGAAAACTACGAGCAGTACTTC. Full variable domain (remainder filled in from reference TRBV9 and TRBJ2-7): DSGVTQTPKHLITATGQRVTLRCSPRSGDLSVYWYQQSLDQGLQFLIQYYNGEERAKGNILERFSAQQFPDLHSELNLSSLELGDSALYFCASSVAGTENYEQYFGPGTRLTVT.

The chain links TRBV9 to TRBJ2-1; 9 nucleotides match TRBD1. With V trimmed by 0 bases and J by 1 base, 5 bases remained unmatched. The CDR3 has 17 residues. CDR1 and CDR2 from the germline V gene are SGDLS and YYNGEE. The CDR3 nucleotides are TGTGCCAGCAGCGTAGGTCGGACAGGGGTATCCTACAATGAGCAGTTCTTC. Translation gives CASSVGRTGVSYNEQFF. Variable domain in full (rest from reference TRBV9 and TRBJ2-1): DSGVTQTPKHLITATGQRVTLRCSPRSGDLSVYWYQQSLDQGLQFLIQYYNGEERAKGNILERFSAQQFPDLHSELNLSSLELGDSALYFCASSVGRTGVSYNEQFFGPGTRLTVL.

Written as DNA, the CDR3 is TGTGCCAGCAGTCCCCCAGGCTACACCTTC. The encoded protein is CASSPPGYTF. The chain combines TRBV2 with TRBJ1-2; D is undetermined. With 5 bases removed from V and 8 bases from J, the gap between germline ends came to 6 bases. Germline V CDR1 and CDR2: SNHLY, FYNNEI. CDR3 length: 10 residues.

This clone was observed a single time. The CDR3 loop is CASREDRAEGAFF. The CDR3 coding sequence is TGTGCCAGCAGAGAGGACAGGGCGGAGGGAGCTTTCTTT. V and J are TRBV2 and TRBJ1-1; TRBD1 aligns across 8 bases. Germline V gene sequence: CDR1 SNHLY, CDR2 FYNNEI. The CDR3 consists of 13 residues. Losses at the gene ends were 6 bases for V and 10 bases for J; bases not matched to a gene: 10.

The chain uses TRBV24-1 and TRBJ2-7; 14 bases match TRBD2. The length of the CDR3 is 16 residues. With V trimmed by 5 bases and J by 4 bases, 6 bases remained unmatched. Looked up from germline, CDR1 is KGHDR and CDR2 is SFDVKD. CDR3 sequence: CATSAPGLAGGYEQYF. The CDR3 DNA reads TGTGCCACCAGTGCCCCCGGACTAGCGGGAGGTTACGAGCAGTACTTC.

The chain employs TRBV10-3 and TRBJ1-1; 9 nucleotides line up with TRBD1. V trimming: 4 bases; J trimming: 4 bases; junction bases outside the gene matches: 4. Per germline, CDR1 ENHRY and CDR2 SYGVKD. CDR3 length equals 14 residues. CDR3 nucleotides: TGTGCCATCAGTGCCGACAGGGGGGCCACTGAAGCTTTCTTT. It codes for CAISADRGATEAFF.

The chain has TRBV4-1 and TRBJ2-1, with TRBD2 identical over 10 bases. CDR3 length: 15 residues. Germline CDR1 is MGHRA and CDR2 is YSYEKL. The V segment lost 1 base and the J segment 4 bases; nucleotides outside the gene matches: 1. The CDR3 here is CASSQGGLAYNEQFF. In nucleotides, the CDR3 is TGCGCCAGCAGCCAAGGGGGACTAGCGTACAATGAGCAGTTCTTC.

This chain links TRBV30 with TRBJ2-1, with a possible D match to TRBD2 (5 bases). The CDR3 is made up of 11 amino acids. The V gene lost 0 bases and the J gene lost 9 bases, with 6 bases spanning the gap. Germline V CDR1 and CDR2: GTSNPN, SVGIG (reference sequence). This chain's CDR3 is CAWSVRGEQFF. The CDR3 region has the DNA TGTGCCTGGAGTGTACGGGGTGAGCAGTTCTTC.

V and J are TRBV9 and TRBJ1-1; D gene ambiguous. This CDR3 region has 14 residues. Germline lookup yields CDR1 SGDLS and CDR2 YYNGEE. V shed 3 bases and J shed 2 bases, with 11 bases lying between them. CDR3 in amino acids: CASSATHGNTEAFF. CDR3 DNA: TGTGCCAGCAGCGCCACACATGGCAACACTGAAGCTTTCTTT.

The rearrangement joins TRBV2 to TRBJ1-2; D not certain. This CDR3 region has 11 residues. Germline CDR1 SNHLY, CDR2 FYNNEI. The V gene lost 3 bases and the J gene lost 10 bases, with 9 bases spanning the gap. CDR3 sequence reads: CASSDEQPYTF. In nucleotides, the CDR3 is TGTGCCAGCAGTGATGAACAGCCCTACACCTTC.

This rearrangement joins TRBV18 to TRBJ2-5, with 13 bases fitting TRBD2. CDR1 is KGHSH and CDR2 is LQKENI in the germline V gene. The CDR3 is 17 residues long. Trimming took 0 bases from V and 5 from J; bases not matched to a gene: 6. The CDR3 is CASSPPLAGGPEETQYF. CDR3 coding DNA: TGTGCCAGCTCACCACCACTAGCGGGGGGGCCGGAGGAGACCCAGTACTTC.

The V gene is TRBV18, the J gene TRBJ1-6, with 8 nucleotides matching TRBD1. CDR1 KGHSH and CDR2 LQKENI come from the germline V gene. This CDR3 contains 15 residues. Trimming at V came to 3 bases and at J to 11 bases, leaving 9 bases not matched to a gene. The CDR3 sequence is CASSPLPHRGTPLHF. CDR3 bases: TGTGCCAGCTCACCGCTGCCCCACAGGGGGACACCCCTCCACTTT.

This clone was seen more than once but under ten times. The genes are TRBV30 and TRBJ2-3; weak D call: TRBD1 (6 bases). Germline V lookup: CDR1 GTSNPN, CDR2 SVGIG (reference sequence). This CDR3 comprises 12 residues. V was cut by 7 bases and J by 6 bases, with 14 bases left in between. The CDR3 is CAYRDTLDTQYF. DNA of the CDR3: TGTGCCTACAGGGACACTCTGGATACGCAGTATTTT.

With regard to this clone: Other nucleotide sequences in the sample specify the same CDR3. The J gene is TRBJ1-2, the V gene TRBV7-2, with unresolved D. The CDR3 is 13 residues long. The germline V gene has CDR1 SGHTA and CDR2 FQGNSA. Trimming took 1 base from V and 4 from J, leaving 7 bases between them. The CDR3 sequence: CASSLGQVYGYTF. The CDR3 region has the DNA TGTGCCAGCAGCTTAGGGCAAGTCTATGGCTACACCTTC.

This clone was picked up a small number of times. The chain is built from TRBV6-5 and TRBJ2-1; 8 positions match TRBD2. The CDR3 sequence is 15 residues long. V was clipped by 2 bases and J by 3 bases; unmatched bases: 3. The germline CDR1 and CDR2 sequences are MNHEY and SVGAGI. CDR3 DNA sequence: TGTGCCAGCAGTTACAACAGCGGGAGCTACAATGAGCAGTTCTTC. Translated: CASSYNSGSYNEQFF.

The genes are TRBV10-3 and TRBJ1-1; tentatively, D is TRBD1 (6 bases). CDR3 length equals 13 residues. Per the germline V gene, CDR1 is ENHRY and CDR2 is SYGVKD. Trimming shortened V by 4 bases and J by 1 base, and 7 bases separated the two germline ends. The CDR3 sequence is CAISGTANTEAFF. CDR3 coding DNA: TGTGCCATCAGTGGGACAGCGAACACTGAAGCTTTCTTT.

The chain couples TRBV30 to TRBJ1-4; D is perhaps TRBD1 (6 bases). V gave up 4 bases and J gave up 6 bases, with 12 bases separating them. CDR3 length: 13 amino acids. Germline V gene lookup returns CDR1 GTSNPN and CDR2 SVGIG (reference sequence). The DNA of the CDR3 is TGTGCCTGGAAAGGGGGTATCTATGAAAAACTGTTTTTT. Its translation: CAWKGGIYEKLFF.

This clone was detected a few times. The rearrangement joins TRBV3-1 (or the pseudogene TRBV3-2) to TRBJ1-2; tentative D call: TRBD1 (6 bases). The CDR3 has 13 amino acids. The germline V and J ends were trimmed by 7 bases and 2 bases, with 11 bases remaining between them. CDR1 is LGHDT, CDR2 YNNKEL, per germline (reference sequence). The CDR3 spells CASNTQGNYGYTF. For the CDR3, the DNA is TGTGCCAGCAACACCCAGGGGAACTATGGCTACACCTTC.

This clone was recorded a few times. The CDR3 sequence is CATSDFGRDTGELFF. CDR3 bases: TGTGCCACCAGTGATTTTGGCAGGGACACCGGGGAGCTGTTTTTT. This chain links TRBV24-1 with TRBJ2-2, with a possible D match to TRBD1 (5 bases). The CDR3 has 15 residues. V lost 1 base and J 3 bases, leaving 8 bases between the germline ends. CDR1 is KGHDR, CDR2 SFDVKD, per germline.

The chain employs TRBV11-3 and TRBJ1-2; 10 bases fit TRBD1. J lost 3 bases, V lost 5 bases, and 6 bases had no gene match. The CDR3 is 15 amino acids. Germline V gene data show CDR1 as SGHNT and CDR2 as YENEEA. CDR3 sequence reads: CASSVSGTGDYGYTF. The CDR3 nucleotides read TGTGCCAGCAGCGTCTCCGGGACAGGGGACTATGGCTACACCTTC.

With regard to this clone: This same CDR3 is encoded by further DNA sequences in the sample. The rearrangement links TRBV7-7 to TRBJ2-5; 8 positions match TRBD1. The V and J ends lost 5 bases and 4 bases, in that order; junction bases with no gene match: 6. The CDR3 has 14 amino acids. Germline lookup yields CDR1 SSHAT and CDR2 FNYEAQ (reference sequence). The CDR3 here is CASSPSTGGETQYF. The CDR3 region has the DNA TGTGCCAGCAGCCCTTCCACAGGGGGAGAGACCCAGTACTTC.

This clone was picked up a small number of times. This chain uses TRBV28 with TRBJ1-1; the D gene is possibly TRBD1 (5 bases). Germline V gives CDR1 MDHEN, CDR2 SYDVKM. The CDR3 has 14 amino acids. V was cut by 7 bases and J by 10 bases, with 22 bases left in between. CDR3 protein: CASTLGGVQRGAFF. CDR3 nucleotides: TGTGCCAGCACCCTAGGAGGGGTGCAACGGGGAGCTTTCTTT.

Here the CDR3 reads CASSLAPLADEQFF. CDR3 bases: TGTGCCAGCAGCTTAGCCCCACTAGCAGATGAGCAGTTCTTC. The V call is TRBV7-2, the J call TRBJ2-1; tentatively, D is TRBD2 (6 bases). Between the trimmed V and J ends, which lost 0 bases and 8 bases, there was a span of 11 bases. The CDR3 has 14 amino acids. Germline lookup yields CDR1 SGHTA and CDR2 FQGNSA.